This is a list of T cell receptor beta chains from one sample in a study of T cells in Graves' hyperthyroidism and ophthalmopathy. Each CDR3 protein gets one entry after TCRdb re-called the multiplex PCR reads with MiXCR. The table has about 360,000 distinct CDR3 sequences, 13% seen once. Sequencing was done on a sample of blood. These receptors all come from a woman younger than 30 with Graves' hyperthyroidism. Each CDR3 is given with its conserved first and last residue. The order of the fields is V gene, clone size, J gene, D gene, CDR3 DNA, CDR3 protein. A D gene is named only where the DNA matches it firmly. Not every row has a clone size; where given, it reads once, few, many or a size class.

TRBV2,many,TRBJ2-7,NA,TGTGCCAGCAGCGGCAGCGTGGGTATCTACGAGCAGTACTTC,CASSGSVGIYEQYF
TRBV5-6,NA,TRBJ2-3,TRBD1,TGTGCCAGCAGCTTGGAAGGGACAGCCACAGATACGCAGTATTTT,CASSLEGTATDTQYF
TRBV9,many,TRBJ2-3,TRBD2,TGTGCCAGCAGCGAGGGGACTAGCGGGACTAGCACAGATACGCAGTATTTT,CASSEGTSGTSTDTQYF
TRBV6-2/TRBV6-3,many,TRBJ2-1,NA,TGTGCCAGCAGTTACTCGACTCAGAACTACAATGAGCAGTTCTTC,CASSYSTQNYNEQFF
TRBV6-1,many,TRBJ2-3,TRBD1,TGTGCCAGCAAGGACAGGGAGGAAGATACGCAGTATTTT,CASKDREEDTQYF
TRBV7-2,NA,TRBJ1-2,TRBD1,TGTGCCAGCAGCTTCGATGGACAGGGGGCCAGTGGCTACACCTTC,CASSFDGQGASGYTF
TRBV27,NA,TRBJ1-3,TRBD1,TGTGCCAGCAGTTTTAAAGGGGGCGCTTCTGGAAACACCATATATTTT,CASSFKGGASGNTIYF
TRBV20-1,many,TRBJ1-1,TRBD1,TGCAGTGCTAGAGATTACAGGGGTGGTGAAGCTTTCTTT,CSARDYRGGEAFF
TRBV3-1,once,TRBJ1-1,TRBD1,TGTGCCAGCAGCCAAGAATCGACAGGGGGAGCTTTCTTT,CASSQESTGGAFF
TRBV12-3/TRBV12-4,many,TRBJ2-7,TRBD1,TGTGCCAGCATCTCGGGGGACAGGGCTTACGAGCAGTACTTC,CASISGDRAYEQYF
TRBV5-1,few,TRBJ2-5,TRBD2,TGCGCCAGCAGTTCGGGGGGGCCGGAAGAGACCCAGTACTTC,CASSSGGPEETQYF
TRBV28,many,TRBJ1-1,NA,TGTGCCAGCAGTTTACAGCCGAACACTGAAGCTTTCTTT,CASSLQPNTEAFF
TRBV28,many,TRBJ1-4,NA,TGTGCCAGCCATGTGGAGGGGATGCCTAATGAAAAACTGTTTTTT,CASHVEGMPNEKLFF
TRBV25-1,few,TRBJ1-2,NA,TGTGCCAGCAGTCCTCGGGGGTGGGGCTATGGCTACACCTTC,CASSPRGWGYGYTF
TRBV28,NA,TRBJ2-3,NA,TGTGCCAGCAGTTTACCGGACAGCTCACAGAGTACGCAGTATTTT,CASSLPDSSQSTQYF
TRBV7-2,NA,TRBJ2-1,NA,TGTGCCAGCAGCAGGCCGGGGAGTTTTGGGTACAATGAGCAGTTCTTC,CASSRPGSFGYNEQFF
TRBV18,many,TRBJ2-5,TRBD1,TGTGCCAGCTCACCTGTACAGGGGCCCCGGGAGACCCAGTACTTC,CASSPVQGPRETQYF
TRBV28,many,TRBJ2-7,TRBD1,TGTGCCAGCAGTTCCTCCGGGACAGGTTCCTACGAGCAGTACTTC,CASSSSGTGSYEQYF
TRBV7-3,few,TRBJ2-6,NA,TGTGCCAGCAGCCCCCGGGGAGGACTCTCTGGGGCCAACGTCCTGACTTTC,CASSPRGGLSGANVLTF
TRBV6-1,many,TRBJ2-7,NA,TGTGCCAGCAGTGGGTCCCCAGGCTACGAGCAGTACTTC,CASSGSPGYEQYF
TRBV27,NA,TRBJ1-1,TRBD1,TGTGCCACACGTACCAAGGCCGGGACAGTCAGTGAAGCTTTCTTT,CATRTKAGTVSEAFF
TRBV6-1,many,TRBJ2-5,NA,TGTGCCAGCACCTCAACAGAAGAGACCCAGTACTTC,CASTSTEETQYF
TRBV7-2,many,TRBJ1-6,TRBD1,TGTGCCAGCAGCTCCCCGGGACAGGGCTCCGGATATTCACCCCTCCACTTT,CASSSPGQGSGYSPLHF
TRBV7-9,few,TRBJ1-6,NA,TGTGCCAGCAGCCCCAGGGCGGCAGGACATTCACCCCTCCACTTT,CASSPRAAGHSPLHF
TRBV14,many,TRBJ1-1,NA,TGTGCCAGCAGCCACCCCCGGGACAACCTAAACACTGAAGCTTTCTTT,CASSHPRDNLNTEAFF
TRBV20-1,many,TRBJ1-2,NA,TGCAGTGCTAGAGGGTCGGCGGCCAACTATGGCTACACCTTC,CSARGSAANYGYTF
TRBV27,many,TRBJ1-2,NA,TGTGCCAGCAGTTTTCCTTCCATGAGGGGCTACACCTTC,CASSFPSMRGYTF
TRBV28,many,TRBJ1-3,TRBD1,TGTGCCAGCAGTTGGGGGGGACAGTCCCTCCTCATTGGAAACACCATATATTTT,CASSWGGQSLLIGNTIYF
TRBV7-8,many,TRBJ1-5,NA,TGTGCCAGCAGCTCCCCGGGGGAAGTGGGACCCCAGCATTTT,CASSSPGEVGPQHF
TRBV5-6,NA,TRBJ2-7,NA,TGTGCCAGCAGCTTACGGAGGGCCGCCGAGTGGGAGCAGTACTTC,CASSLRRAAEWEQYF
TRBV7-2,many,TRBJ2-4,NA,TGTGCCAGCAGCTTAATCGGGACGGCCAAAAACATTCAGTACTTC,CASSLIGTAKNIQYF
TRBV19,NA,TRBJ1-1,NA,TGTGCCAGTAGTACGGGACAAGATAACACTGAAGCTTTCTTT,CASSTGQDNTEAFF
TRBV5-1,NA,TRBJ2-7,NA,TGCGCCAGCAGCTTGGAAGCAACCTACGAGCAGTACTTC,CASSLEATYEQYF
TRBV6-1,few,TRBJ2-7,NA,TGTGCCAGCAGTCAATCCCCTGACAGCGAGCAGTACTTC,CASSQSPDSEQYF
TRBV10-3,many,TRBJ2-7,TRBD2,TGTGCCACCCTTTCCCCGGGACTAGCCGTTAACGAGCAGTACTTC,CATLSPGLAVNEQYF
TRBV6-5,NA,TRBJ1-1,NA,TGTGCCAGCAGTTACTCGGTTCGGCAGAACACTGAAGCTTTCTTT,CASSYSVRQNTEAFF
TRBV10-3,once,TRBJ2-2,TRBD1,TGTGCCAGCAGGGGGAGTTCGAACACCGGGGAGCTGTTTTTT,CASRGSSNTGELFF
TRBV19,NA,TRBJ2-5,TRBD1,TGTGCCAGTGGGCCCCAGGGGGCAGAGACCCAGTACTTC,CASGPQGAETQYF
TRBV16,few,TRBJ1-6,NA,TGTGCCAGCAGCCAAGATTATAATTCACCCCTCCACTTT,CASSQDYNSPLHF
TRBV24-1,NA,TRBJ1-2,NA,TGTGCCACCAGTGATTTCCCAAGGAGTGGCTACACCTTC,CATSDFPRSGYTF
TRBV29-1,NA,TRBJ2-3,TRBD2,TGCAGCGTTGAGCGAGCGGGAGGTGGAACAGATACGCAGTATTTT,CSVERAGGGTDTQYF
TRBV15,NA,TRBJ2-7,NA,TGTGCCACCAGCCGGGGGGTTGGACAGGGAAAAAACGAGCAGTACTTC,CATSRGVGQGKNEQYF
TRBV30,many,TRBJ2-7,TRBD1,TGTGCCTGGAGTGTAGGGACAGGGGAGGGGACACAGTACTTC,CAWSVGTGEGTQYF
TRBV5-4,NA,TRBJ1-1,TRBD1,TGTGCCAGCACCCTTCGAGGGGGCGGCGGAAGAGCTTTCTTT,CASTLRGGGGRAFF
TRBV27,many,TRBJ2-7,NA,TGTGCCAGCAGTTTAGGGGCAGGGGACCCCTACGAGCAGTACTTC,CASSLGAGDPYEQYF